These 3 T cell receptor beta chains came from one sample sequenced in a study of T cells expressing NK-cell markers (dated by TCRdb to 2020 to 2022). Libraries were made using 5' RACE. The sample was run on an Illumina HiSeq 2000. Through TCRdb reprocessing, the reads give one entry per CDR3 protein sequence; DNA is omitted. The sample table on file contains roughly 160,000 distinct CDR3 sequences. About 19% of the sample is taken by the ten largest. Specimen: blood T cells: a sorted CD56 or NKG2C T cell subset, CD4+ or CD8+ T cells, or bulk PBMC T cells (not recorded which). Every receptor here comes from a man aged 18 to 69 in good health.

CDR3 amino acids: CASSEKRSYGYTF. The chain carries TRBV2 and TRBJ1-2. Germline V gene lookup returns CDR1 SNHLY and CDR2 FYNNEI. This CDR3 spans 13 amino acids.

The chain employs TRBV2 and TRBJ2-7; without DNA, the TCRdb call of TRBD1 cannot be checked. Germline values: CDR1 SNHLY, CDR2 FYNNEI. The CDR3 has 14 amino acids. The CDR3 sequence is CASTWTGELNEQYF.

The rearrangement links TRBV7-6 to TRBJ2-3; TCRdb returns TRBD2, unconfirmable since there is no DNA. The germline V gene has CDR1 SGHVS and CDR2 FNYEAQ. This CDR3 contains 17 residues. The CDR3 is CASSPRSGGASTDTQYF.